Presented here are 17 T cell receptor beta chains from one specimen sequenced in a study of spatial heterogeneity in lung cancer. TCRdb re-called the 5' RACE reads with MiXCR, one entry per CDR3 protein. The sample holds about 36,000 distinct CDR3 sequences, less than 9.5% seen once. Time point indicated: sample taken at primary tumor resection. This material consisted of PBMCs, taken at surgery. The receptors originated from a female donor with early-stage non-small cell lung cancer.

This clonotype appeared many times. The rearrangement links TRBV20-1 to TRBJ2-2; TRBD2 aligns across 10 bases. J lost 1 base, V lost 0 bases, and 5 bases had no gene match. In germline, CDR1 is DFQATT, CDR2 SNEGSKA (reference sequence). The CDR3 is 17 residues long. CDR3 sequence: CSARDRVAGGNTGELFF. The DNA for the CDR3 is TGCAGTGCTAGAGATCGGGTAGCGGGAGGGAACACCGGGGAGCTGTTTTTT.

The chain links TRBV5-4 to TRBJ2-1, with D possibly called TRBD1 or TRBD2 (5 bases each). The germline V and J ends were trimmed by 0 bases and 1 base, with 8 bases remaining between them. CDR1 is SGHNT, CDR2 YYREEE, per germline (reference sequence). There are 15 residues in the CDR3. CDR3 loop: CASSLVGASYNEQFF. Written as DNA, the CDR3 is TGTGCCAGCAGCTTGGTCGGGGCTTCCTACAATGAGCAGTTCTTC.

This clonotype appeared many times. V gene TRBV5-6 combines with J gene TRBJ2-1; a weak D match, TRBD1 (5 bases). The CDR3 consists of 13 residues. V was cut by 5 bases and J by 8 bases, with 14 bases left in between. In germline, CDR1 is SGHDT, CDR2 YYEEEE. In DNA, the CDR3 is TGTGCCAGCAGTCGACGTGGGGCATATGAGCAGTTCTTC. Translating gives CASSRRGAYEQFF.

This clonotype was observed many times. This chain joins TRBV20-1 and TRBJ2-1; D is possibly TRBD2 (5 bases). The CDR3 is made up of 15 amino acids. Germline V gene sequence: CDR1 DFQATT, CDR2 SNEGSKA (reference sequence). V lost 8 bases and J lost 0, with 17 bases in between. CDR3: CSTLRGPSSYNEQFF. CDR3 DNA sequence: TGCAGTACCCTCCGAGGGCCCAGCTCCTACAATGAGCAGTTCTTC.

This clonotype occurred a few times. The chain carries TRBV6-5 and TRBJ2-7, with 10 bases lining up with TRBD2. This CDR3 contains 14 residues. Germline CDR1 reads MNHEY; CDR2 reads SVGAGI. J was trimmed by 5 bases and V by 6 bases; bases with no gene match: 7. The DNA for the CDR3 is TGTGCCAGCAGAGAAGCGGGAGGGTTCAACGAGCAGTACTTC. Translation gives CASREAGGFNEQYF.

The J gene is TRBJ2-7, the V gene TRBV28, with 8 bases identical to TRBD2. V lost 3 bases, J lost 0 bases, and 4 bases stayed unmatched. The length of the CDR3 is 15 residues. CDR1 MDHEN and CDR2 SYDVKM come from the germline V gene. The CDR3 sequence: CASSLSGGSSYEQYF. DNA for the CDR3: TGTGCCAGCAGTTTGAGCGGGGGTAGCTCCTACGAGCAGTACTTC.

This clonotype is labeled medium-sized (0.01 to 0.1%). CDR3 region: CASSQGTGSYEQYF. As DNA, the CDR3 is TGTGCCAGCAGCCAAGGGACAGGGTCCTACGAGCAGTACTTC. V usage is TRBV3-1 and J usage is TRBJ2-7, with 8 bases that match TRBD1. Trimming removed 1 base from V and 1 base from J; junction bases left unmatched: 0. Germline loops: CDR1 LGHDT, CDR2 YNNKEL (reference sequence). This CDR3 has 14 residues.

Many counts were recorded for this clonotype. J is TRBJ2-3 and V is TRBV12-3 or TRBV12-4, with D possibly TRBD1 on 6 matching bases. The CDR3 extends over 14 amino acids. Trimming removed 7 bases from V and 4 bases from J, with 15 bases in between. This CDR3 reads CASTYRDRPDTQYF. Here the CDR3 DNA reads TGTGCCAGCACCTATCGAGACAGGCCAGATACGCAGTATTTT.

This clonotype was counted a few times. The chain is built from TRBV19 and TRBJ1-4; 9 bases are a match to TRBD1. Germline V gene lookup returns CDR1 LNHDA and CDR2 SQIVND (reference sequence). Germline trimming cut 7 bases from V and 6 bases from J; bases unmatched to any gene: 9. The CDR3 covers 15 residues. The DNA of the CDR3 is TGTGCCAGTACCAGCCCTCGGACAGGGGATGAAAAACTGTTTTTT. It translates to CASTSPRTGDEKLFF.

This clonotype was found a few times. The chain recombines TRBV20-1 with TRBJ1-2; D is uncertain. V lost 6 bases to trimming and J lost 5 bases, with 16 bases between them. Germline-derived CDR1 and CDR2 are DFQATT and SNEGSKA (reference sequence). The CDR3 has 13 residues. This chain's CDR3 is CSAVPGVGYGYTF. DNA for the CDR3: TGCAGTGCCGTACCGGGAGTAGGGTATGGCTACACCTTC.

This clonotype was counted many times. This chain connects TRBV20-1 to TRBJ1-2, with TRBD1 identical over 7 bases. The CDR3 extends over 13 amino acids. Germline CDR1 DFQATT, CDR2 SNEGSKA (reference sequence). Trimming at V came to 1 base and at J to 8 bases, leaving 7 bases not matched to a gene. CDR3 sequence reads: CSARVQGGEGYTF. DNA for the CDR3: TGCAGTGCTAGAGTTCAGGGGGGAGAAGGCTACACCTTC.

This clonotype was picked up a small number of times. The chain couples TRBV27 to TRBJ2-5, with 7 bases matching TRBD1. The germline V gene has CDR1 MNHEY and CDR2 SMNVEV (reference sequence). The V and J ends lost 0 bases and 2 bases, in that order; junction bases with no gene match: 6. The CDR3 length is 16 residues. The DNA of the CDR3 is TGTGCCAGCAGTTTATCCCGGACAGGCGGTCAAGAGACCCAGTACTTC. This codes for CASSLSRTGGQETQYF.

This clonotype was counted only a few times. The chain joins TRBV24-1 to TRBJ2-5, with D perhaps TRBD1 (6 bases). Trimming stripped 5 bases from V and 4 bases from J, with 10 bases between. The germline CDR1 and CDR2 sequences are KGHDR and SFDVKD. The CDR3 loop spans 13 amino acids. The CDR3 sequence is CATSVGGVETQYF. The CDR3 DNA follows: TGTGCCACCAGTGTTGGGGGCGTAGAGACCCAGTACTTC.

This clonotype was observed many times. The J gene is TRBJ1-2, the V gene TRBV18, with D maybe TRBD1 (6 bases). From germline, CDR1 is KGHSH and CDR2 LQKENI. This CDR3 contains 18 residues. Trimming took 6 bases from V and 0 from J, leaving 23 bases between them. The CDR3 reads CASSRPGVLESPNYGYTF. The CDR3 DNA follows: TGTGCCAGCTCGCGTCCAGGGGTCCTAGAAAGCCCTAACTATGGCTACACCTTC.

This clonotype was counted ten times or more. This chain uses TRBV29-1 with TRBJ2-3, with D maybe TRBD2 (5 bases). This CDR3 is built from 12 residues. CDR1 SQVTM and CDR2 ANQGSEA come from the germline V gene. V dropped 7 bases and J dropped 4 bases, with 12 bases sitting between them. The DNA of the CDR3 is TGCAGCGCGGACTCCCCCGCAGATACGCAGTATTTT. It encodes CSADSPADTQYF.

This clonotype was seen a few times. This chain connects TRBV6-6 to TRBJ2-7, with TRBD1 matching 10 bases. There are 15 residues in the CDR3. Germline lookup yields CDR1 MNHNY and CDR2 SVGAGI (reference sequence). With V trimmed by 6 bases and J by 3 bases, 8 bases remained unmatched. CDR3 sequence reads: CASSTPGQGIYEQYF. In DNA form, the CDR3 reads TGTGCCAGCAGCACCCCGGGACAGGGGATCTACGAGCAGTACTTC.

This chain joins TRBV20-1 and TRBJ2-3; tentative D call: TRBD2 (5 bases). Germline values: CDR1 DFQATT, CDR2 SNEGSKA (reference sequence). This CDR3 is built from 13 residues. V shed 3 bases and J shed 3 bases, with 10 bases lying between them. CDR3 protein: CSASGSATDTQYF. CDR3 sequence (DNA): TGCAGTGCTAGCGGTAGCGCTACAGATACGCAGTATTTT.